The next 7 T cell receptor beta chains were all read from a single sample in a study of cytomegalovirus exposure and HLA in healthy donors. In the PCR, 60 Vbeta and 13 Jbeta primers were used. Libraries were prepared by immunoSEQ multiplex PCR; TCRdb keeps only in-frame clonotypes and omits some of them. The repertoire holds 37,000 or so clones, with roughly 76% as singletons. Sequenced sample: PBMCs. Receptors were obtained from a woman in her 40s in good health and CMV-seronegative.

The rearrangement links TRBV7-6 to TRBJ1-4, with TRBD1 as a possible D gene (5 bases). This CDR3 comprises 15 residues. Germline V gene data show CDR1 as SGHVS and CDR2 as FNYEAQ. The germline V and J ends were trimmed by 1 base and 0 bases, with 6 bases remaining between them. CDR3 in DNA: TGTGCCAGCAGCTTAGAGACAGCAACTAATGAAAAACTGTTTTTT. It translates to CASSLETATNEKLFF.

V usage is TRBV5-6 and J usage is TRBJ2-2; D might be TRBD1 (6 bases). Germline values: CDR1 SGHDT, CDR2 YYEEEE. This CDR3 has 18 residues. V was pared by 9 bases and J by 6 bases, with 30 bases between. CDR3 loop: CATHDKEQGKLRSGELFF. The DNA of the CDR3 is TGTGCCACACACGACAAAGAGCAGGGGAAGCTTCGGTCCGGGGAGCTGTTTTTT.

CDR3 nucleotides: TGTGCCAGTAACTTCGGGACACCTTTTGGCTACACCTTC. It specifies CASNFGTPFGYTF. The rearrangement links TRBV19 to TRBJ1-2; perhaps TRBD1 as D (6 bases). The V end lost 7 bases, the J end lost 7 bases, and 16 bases lay between the germline ends. The CDR3 has 13 amino acids. In germline, CDR1 is LNHDA, CDR2 SQIVND (reference sequence). The variable domain in full, completed from reference TRBV19 and TRBJ1-2, reads DGGITQSPKYLFRKEGQNVTLSCEQNLNHDAMYWYRQDPGQGLRLIYYSQIVNDFQKGDIAEGYSVSREKKESFPLTVTSAQKNPTAFYLCASNFGTPFGYTFGSGTRLTVV.

The genes are TRBV27 and TRBJ2-5; 13 bases map to TRBD2. Germline loops: CDR1 MNHEY, CDR2 SMNVEV (reference sequence). The CDR3 sequence is 15 residues long. The V gene end was trimmed by 8 bases and the J gene end by 3 bases; junction bases not matched to a gene: 6. CDR3 nucleotide sequence: TGTGCCAGCGGGGCGGGACTAGCGGGGAAAGAGACCCAGTACTTC. Protein: CASGAGLAGKETQYF.

The rearrangement links TRBV7-9 to TRBJ2-2; 7 bases fit TRBD2. The CDR3 is 16 amino acids. Trimming took 5 bases from V and 5 from J; bases not matched to a gene: 11. Germline-derived CDR1 and CDR2 are SEHNR and FQNEAQ (reference sequence). CDR3 nucleotide sequence: TGTGCCAGCAGCCCCCCCGGCGGGGGAGGGACCGGGGAGCTGTTTTTT. It translates to CASSPPGGGGTGELFF.

As concerns this clone: This likely comes from a read error, as the CDR3 has no conserved phenylalanine or tryptophan at its end. It is unclear where the CDR3 begins or ends on the DNA, so no DNA is shown, and the CDR3 is as TCRdb lists it. The chain recombines TRBV6-1 with TRBJ1-1; the D segment call TRBD1 is taken from the table without a DNA check. The CDR3 length is 12 residues, termini included. Germline V CDR1 and CDR2: MNHNS, SASEGT. CDR3 amino acids: CASISTGKRWLV.

This clone was detected a few times. The chain is built from TRBV10-3 and TRBJ2-7, with a tentative D call TRBD2 (6 bases). V was clipped by 3 bases and J by 4 bases, with 10 bases between them. This CDR3 contains 13 residues. In germline, CDR1 is ENHRY, CDR2 SYGVKD. For the CDR3, the DNA is TGTGCCATCAGTGATGGACTATTTTACGAGCAGTACTTC. The encoded protein is CAISDGLFYEQYF.